These 17 T cell receptor beta chains were all obtained from the same sample, sequenced in a study of blood T cell repertoires in COVID-19. The table came from immunoSEQ multiplex PCR; TCRdb's copy has only in-frame clones and leaves some out. The sample holds around 290,000 clones, around 87% seen once. The sequenced material came from peripheral blood. These TCRs come from a woman between 50 and 59 years old who had recovered from COVID-19.

This clone turned up a few times. The chain joins TRBV11-2 to TRBJ2-2; 9 bases fit TRBD1. This CDR3 contains 19 residues. Germline V gene data show CDR1 as SGHAT and CDR2 as FQNNGV. J was trimmed by 3 bases and V by 5 bases; bases with no gene match: 16. CDR3 in amino acids: CASSGRDRARVRDTGELFF. In DNA form, the CDR3 reads TGTGCCAGCAGCGGCCGGGACAGGGCGCGAGTTAGAGACACCGGGGAGCTGTTTTTT.

The gene calls are TRBV9 and TRBJ2-3; TRBD2 matches at 14 bases. CDR3 length: 17 residues. The J segment lost 4 bases and the V segment lost 3 bases, leaving 7 bases of the junction unmatched. CDR1 is SGDLS and CDR2 is YYNGEE in the germline V gene. This chain's CDR3 is CASSAGTSGSSPDTQYF. In DNA, the CDR3 is TGTGCCAGCAGCGCCGGGACTAGCGGGAGTAGCCCAGATACGCAGTATTTT.

The chain links TRBV30 to TRBJ2-3, with D unclear. The CDR3 covers 13 residues. Per germline, CDR1 GTSNPN and CDR2 SVGIG (reference sequence). Trimming took off 2 bases at V and 2 bases at J, with 8 bases between the two ends. The chain's CDR3 is CAWSPGLTDTQYF. As DNA, the CDR3 is TGTGCCTGGAGTCCTGGCCTCACAGATACGCAGTATTTT.

The chain is built from TRBV19 and TRBJ1-6; 8 bases line up with TRBD1. The CDR3 totals 15 residues. Germline CDR1 LNHDA, CDR2 SQIVND (reference sequence). Trimming cost V 3 bases and J 6 bases; bases outside gene matches: 4. The CDR3 here is CASSMLDRANSPLHF. The CDR3 DNA follows: TGTGCCAGTAGTATGCTGGACAGGGCTAATTCACCCCTCCACTTT.

The chain employs TRBV6-6 and TRBJ1-6; possible D gene TRBD1, 6 bases. The CDR3 totals 16 residues. V was trimmed by 2 bases and J by 7 bases, leaving 15 bases between them. Germline CDR1 and CDR2: MNHNY and SVGAGI (reference sequence). CDR3: CASSYVRGIGNSPLHF. CDR3 nucleotide sequence: TGTGCCAGCAGTTACGTCAGGGGAATCGGGAATTCACCCCTCCACTTT.

This chain uses TRBV7-9 with TRBJ2-7; 13 positions match TRBD2. CDR1 and CDR2 from the germline V gene are SEHNR and FQNEAQ (reference sequence). V lost 5 bases to trimming and J lost 4 bases; unmatched junction nucleotides: 5. The CDR3 runs to 15 residues. CDR3 nucleotides: TGTGCCAGCAGCCCCACTAGCGGGAGGGTATACGAGCAGTACTTC. Translated: CASSPTSGRVYEQYF.

The chain has TRBV28 and TRBJ2-7; D remains unclear. CDR3 length: 16 amino acids. V shed 4 bases and J shed 0 bases, with 16 bases lying between them. CDR1 MDHEN and CDR2 SYDVKM come from the germline V gene. The CDR3: CASSSLRIGSSYEQYF. CDR3 coding DNA: TGTGCCAGCAGTTCCCTCAGGATTGGCAGCTCCTACGAGCAGTACTTC.

This rearrangement joins TRBV4-3 to TRBJ2-7; TRBD1 agrees at 7 bases. Germline CDR1 is LGHNA and CDR2 is YSLEER. Trimming cost V 1 base and J 2 bases; bases outside gene matches: 5. The CDR3 extends over 15 amino acids. CDR3: CASSQARDSPYEQYF. Here the CDR3 DNA reads TGCGCCAGCAGCCAAGCCCGGGACAGCCCCTACGAGCAGTACTTC.

The chain uses TRBV5-4 and TRBJ1-2; 7 bases are a match to TRBD1. The junction had 10 bases not matched to a gene; V was cut back by 1 base and J by 7 bases. CDR1 is SGHNT, CDR2 YYREEE, per germline (reference sequence). The length of the CDR3 is 15 residues. CDR3 nucleotide sequence: TGTGCCAGCAGCTTGACCGACAGGGCTGGGATTGGCTACACCTTC. Its translation is CASSLTDRAGIGYTF. The full variable domain, completed using reference TRBV5-4 and TRBJ1-2, is ETGVTQSPTHLIKTRGQQVTLRCSSQSGHNTVSWYQQALGQGPQFIFQYYREEENGRGNFPPRFSGLQFPNYSSELNVNALELDDSALYLCASSLTDRAGIGYTFGSGTRLTVV.

The rearrangement links TRBV6-5 to TRBJ2-7; no firm D call. This CDR3 contains 13 residues. V dropped 2 bases and J dropped 0 bases, with 5 bases sitting between them. The V gene's germline CDR1 is MNHEY and CDR2 SVGAGI. CDR3 in DNA: TGTGCCAGCAGTTACGTCAACTCCTACGAGCAGTACTTC. Its protein product is CASSYVNSYEQYF.

This rearrangement joins TRBV27 to TRBJ2-1, with D possibly matching TRBD2 (6 bases). The CDR3 has 16 residues. The V gene's germline CDR1 is MNHEY and CDR2 SMNVEV (reference sequence). The germline V and J ends were trimmed by 7 bases and 5 bases, with 21 bases remaining between them. Here the CDR3 DNA reads TGTGCCAGCATGTCGGGACCGGGAGCCCCCCACAATGAGCAGTTCTTC. Residues: CASMSGPGAPHNEQFF.

The genes are TRBV4-1 and TRBJ1-5; 7 bases are shared with TRBD1. This CDR3 is built from 15 residues. V lost 0 bases and J lost 6; bases outside the gene matches: 5. Germline V gives CDR1 MGHRA, CDR2 YSYEKL. This CDR3 reads CASSQDVDRAQPQHF. For the CDR3, the DNA is TGCGCCAGCAGCCAAGATGTCGACAGGGCTCAGCCCCAGCATTTT.

The rearrangement joins TRBV19 to TRBJ1-2, with a possible D match to TRBD1 (6 bases). CDR3 length: 15 residues. CDR1 LNHDA and CDR2 SQIVND come from the germline V gene (reference sequence). V gave up 5 bases and J gave up 6 bases, with 19 bases separating them. Here the CDR3 DNA reads TGTGCCAGTAGTCTTCGGAACAGGGATTCAAATGGCTACACCTTC. It encodes CASSLRNRDSNGYTF.

This CDR3 reads CASSFRLNTEAFF. CDR3 sequence (DNA): TGTGCCAGCAGTTTCCGGTTGAACACTGAAGCTTTCTTT. The rearrangement uses TRBV28 and TRBJ1-1; D gene uncertain. The CDR3 contains 13 residues. CDR1 and CDR2 from the germline V gene are MDHEN and SYDVKM. The V end was cut by 3 bases, the J end by 0 bases, with 5 bases between.

V usage is TRBV11-1 and J usage is TRBJ2-3; weak D call: TRBD1 (5 bases). Germline CDR1 SGHAT, CDR2 FQDESV (reference sequence). The CDR3 runs to 15 residues. The ends were cut back, 5 bases at V and 0 bases at J, with 12 bases in the middle. The CDR3 spells CASSQTAGSTDTQYF. CDR3 DNA sequence: TGTGCCAGCAGCCAAACCGCAGGGAGCACAGATACGCAGTATTTT.

The V and J genes are TRBV30 and TRBJ2-1; 8 bases are shared with TRBD1. V lost 3 bases and J lost 10; bases outside the gene matches: 8. The CDR3 has 13 amino acids. Germline CDR1 is GTSNPN and CDR2 is SVGIG (reference sequence). The chain's CDR3 is CAWRQGASGEQFF. CDR3 DNA sequence: TGTGCCTGGAGGCAGGGGGCATCGGGGGAGCAGTTCTTC.

The chain recombines TRBV11-2 with TRBJ2-7, with 7 bases lining up with TRBD1. V was clipped by 2 bases and J by 2 bases; unmatched bases: 3. The CDR3 is 14 residues long. Germline assignment: CDR1 SGHAT and CDR2 FQNNGV. The CDR3 region is CASSLRDRAYEQYF. As DNA, the CDR3 is TGTGCCAGCAGCTTAAGGGACAGAGCCTACGAGCAGTACTTC.